The 25 T cell receptor beta chains reported below all come from one sample, sequenced in a study of blood T cell repertoires in COVID-19. Here immunoSEQ multiplex PCR was the method, and the copy in TCRdb shows in-frame clones only, minus some. The data contain fewer than 350,000 clones, 81% of them seen just once; the ten biggest clones take up under 3%. Sequencing used peripheral blood. The receptors were gathered from a woman aged 55-70 years with active or convalescent COVID-19.

The V and J genes are TRBV7-2 and TRBJ1-5, with a weak D call TRBD1 (5 bases). In germline, CDR1 is SGHTA, CDR2 FQGNSA. Deletions cut 1 base from V and 1 base from J, with 8 bases between. The CDR3 runs to 15 residues. The DNA of the CDR3 is TGTGCCAGCAGCTTAGAGGGGTCCAGCAATCAGCCCCAGCATTTT. Its protein is CASSLEGSSNQPQHF.

This chain connects TRBV29-1 to TRBJ2-7; D ambiguous. Looked up from germline, CDR1 is SQVTM and CDR2 is ANQGSEA. V dropped 1 base and J dropped 3 bases, with 4 bases sitting between them. This CDR3 spans 11 amino acids. The CDR3 nucleotides read TGCAGCGTTGAAGGCAGCTACGAGCAGTACTTC. Protein sequence: CSVEGSYEQYF.

The chain is built from TRBV7-2 and TRBJ1-1, with TRBD1 matching over 8 bases. Germline V gene lookup returns CDR1 SGHTA and CDR2 FQGNSA. This CDR3 spans 15 amino acids. V shed 2 bases, J shed 5 bases, and the junction held 7 bases outside the gene matches. The CDR3 reads CASSLMQGARTEAFF. DNA for the CDR3: TGTGCCAGCAGCTTAATGCAGGGGGCGCGGACTGAAGCTTTCTTT. Looking up the rest from reference TRBV7-2 and TRBJ1-1 gives the full variable domain: GAGVSQSPSNKVTEKGKDVELRCDPISGHTALYWYRQSLGQGLEFLIYFQGNSAPDKSGLPSDRFSAERTGGSVSTLTIQRTQQEDSAVYLCASSLMQGARTEAFFGQGTRLTVV.

CDR3 nucleotides: TGTGCCAGTACCGCAGCAGGGTTCGATGGCTACACCTTC. Protein sequence: CASTAAGFDGYTF. V is TRBV19 and J is TRBJ1-2; D is perhaps TRBD1 (5 bases). The CDR3 is 13 amino acids. Germline V CDR1 and CDR2: LNHDA, SQIVND (reference sequence). Trimming shortened V by 7 bases and J by 6 bases, and 15 bases separated the two germline ends.

This sequence joins TRBV18 and TRBJ2-1, with D possibly being TRBD1 (6 bases). Germline V lookup: CDR1 KGHSH, CDR2 LQKENI. The V gene lost 0 bases and the J gene lost 6 bases, with 15 bases spanning the gap. CDR3 length equals 16 residues. Here the CDR3 DNA reads TGTGCCAGCTCACCACCGAACAGGGCGACGGGCAATGAGCAGTTCTTC. Translating it yields CASSPPNRATGNEQFF.

The genes are TRBV5-6 and TRBJ2-7, with 7 bases identical to TRBD1. Trimming removed 5 bases from V and 3 bases from J; junction bases left unmatched: 5. Germline CDR1 and CDR2: SGHDT and YYEEEE. This CDR3 is built from 13 residues. This CDR3 is CASSWGQYYEQYF. CDR3 nucleotides: TGTGCCAGCAGTTGGGGACAGTACTACGAGCAGTACTTC.

The chain carries TRBV5-1 and TRBJ2-3; 7 nucleotides match TRBD2. This CDR3 comprises 15 residues. The V and J ends lost 0 bases and 3 bases, in that order; junction bases with no gene match: 4. Germline assignment: CDR1 SGHRS and CDR2 YFSETQ. The CDR3 DNA sequence: TGCGCCAGCAGCTTGGCCTGGCGGGGGACAGATACGCAGTATTTT. Amino acid sequence: CASSLAWRGTDTQYF.

This clone appeared a few times. This chain links TRBV5-4 with TRBJ2-5, with 7 nucleotides matching TRBD1. CDR3 length: 14 residues. Germline CDR1 is SGHNT and CDR2 is YYREEE (reference sequence). V gave up 2 bases and J gave up 4 bases; unmatched junction bases: 5. The CDR3 here is CASSFSGGLETQYF. The CDR3 DNA sequence: TGTGCCAGCAGCTTTTCAGGGGGTTTAGAGACCCAGTACTTC.

The rearrangement uses TRBV7-2 and TRBJ1-4; perhaps TRBD1 as D (5 bases). The V gene lost 5 bases and the J gene lost 7 bases, with 14 bases spanning the gap. Germline V lookup: CDR1 SGHTA, CDR2 FQGNSA. The CDR3 contains 14 residues. The CDR3 DNA is TGTGCCAGCAGCCCGGGGGGGGTTACTGAAAAACTGTTTTTT. Translated, it gives CASSPGGVTEKLFF.

The J gene is TRBJ1-1, the V gene TRBV19, with D hard to call. Germline lookup yields CDR1 LNHDA and CDR2 SQIVND (reference sequence). With 5 bases removed from V and 1 base from J, the gap between germline ends came to 8 bases. The CDR3 loop spans 13 amino acids. The CDR3 here is CASSLPGNTEAFF. The CDR3 DNA sequence: TGTGCCAGTAGTTTACCAGGGAACACTGAAGCTTTCTTT.

The chain has TRBV4-1 and TRBJ2-7, with 10 bases that match TRBD1. CDR1 is MGHRA, CDR2 YSYEKL, per germline. This CDR3 spans 14 amino acids. Germline trimming cut 4 bases from V and 3 bases from J; bases unmatched to any gene: 3. The CDR3: CASSPGQGIYEQYF. The CDR3, as DNA: TGCGCCAGCAGCCCGGGACAGGGGATCTACGAGCAGTACTTC.

This clone was detected only a few times. The J gene is TRBJ2-7, the V gene TRBV27, with 8 nucleotides matching TRBD1. V dropped 3 bases and J dropped 0; count of bases not matched to a gene: 1. The CDR3 totals 14 residues. Germline V gene data show CDR1 as MNHEY and CDR2 as SMNVEV (reference sequence). The CDR3 DNA is TGTGCCAGCAGTTTGGGACAGGACTCCTACGAGCAGTACTTC. Translation: CASSLGQDSYEQYF.

The V call is TRBV27, the J call TRBJ1-3, with TRBD1 matching 7 bases. Germline trimming cut 5 bases from V and 3 bases from J; bases unmatched to any gene: 4. Germline V lookup: CDR1 MNHEY, CDR2 SMNVEV (reference sequence). This CDR3 comprises 14 residues. The DNA for the CDR3 is TGTGCCAGCAGTCTCGGGACAGTTGGAAACACCATATATTTT. Amino acids: CASSLGTVGNTIYF.

The chain uses TRBV18 and TRBJ1-2; TRBD1 aligns across 7 bases. Germline lookup yields CDR1 KGHSH and CDR2 LQKENI. J lost 1 base, V lost 3 bases, and 5 bases had no gene match. The CDR3 sequence is 15 residues long. The CDR3 sequence is CASSPPGQLNYGYTF. The CDR3 coding sequence is TGTGCCAGCTCACCTCCGGGACAGCTTAACTATGGCTACACCTTC.

This sequence joins TRBV3-1 (or the pseudogene TRBV3-2) and TRBJ1-4; TRBD1 matches 8 bases. The J segment lost 2 bases and the V segment lost 4 bases, leaving 6 bases of the junction unmatched. The CDR3 has 16 residues. Germline-derived CDR1 and CDR2 are LGHDT and YNNKEL (reference sequence). CDR3 loop: CASSRTGKTTNEKLFF. CDR3 DNA: TGTGCCAGCAGCCGGACAGGGAAAACGACTAATGAAAAACTGTTTTTT.

This clone has more than one count but fewer than ten. The chain combines TRBV5-3 with TRBJ1-6; 7 bases match TRBD1. TRBV5-3 is given ORF status, its function remaining uncertain. The CDR3 covers 18 residues. V shed 2 bases, J shed 0 bases, and the junction held 8 bases outside the gene matches. In DNA, the CDR3 is TGTGCCAGAAGCTTACAGACAGGGACTAGCTCCTATAATTCACCCCTCCACTTT. Its protein is CARSLQTGTSSYNSPLHF.

This chain connects TRBV10-1 to TRBJ2-3, with D uncertain. This CDR3 spans 15 amino acids. The V gene lost 5 bases and the J gene lost 7 bases, with 19 bases spanning the gap. Germline V lookup: CDR1 WNHNN, CDR2 SYGVQD (reference sequence). This chain's CDR3 is CASSRSLGPSNTQYF. The CDR3 coding sequence is TGCGCCAGCAGTCGGTCCCTTGGGCCCTCCAATACGCAGTATTTT.

V is TRBV3-1 (or the pseudogene TRBV3-2) and J is TRBJ1-2, with unresolved D. V was clipped by 8 bases and J by 4 bases, with 14 bases between them. Per germline, CDR1 LGHDT and CDR2 YNNKEL (reference sequence). CDR3 length equals 13 residues. The CDR3 DNA follows: TGTGCCAGCCCTCCCCCGTCCTTCTATGGCTACACCTTC. This encodes CASPPPSFYGYTF.

The rearrangement joins TRBV29-1 to TRBJ2-5; weak D call: TRBD1 (6 bases). Trimming removed 6 bases from V and 1 base from J, with 9 bases in between. Germline V lookup: CDR1 SQVTM, CDR2 ANQGSEA. The CDR3 extends over 12 amino acids. CDR3 in amino acids: CSVTDSQETQYF. The CDR3 coding sequence is TGCAGCGTGACGGACAGCCAAGAGACCCAGTACTTC.

The V and J genes are TRBV6-6 and TRBJ1-3; no firm D call. CDR1 MNHNY and CDR2 SVGAGI come from the germline V gene (reference sequence). This CDR3 has 14 amino acids. The V gene lost 6 bases and the J gene lost 0 bases, with 9 bases spanning the gap. CDR3 region: CASSLGYSGNTIYF. In DNA, the CDR3 is TGTGCCAGCAGCCTCGGGTACTCTGGAAACACCATATATTTT.

The DNA for the CDR3 is TGTGCCAGCTCACCGACTAGCGGGCACACAGATACGCAGTATTTT. Translating gives CASSPTSGHTDTQYF. The chain carries TRBV18 and TRBJ2-3; 10 bases fit TRBD2. Germline lookup yields CDR1 KGHSH and CDR2 LQKENI. The CDR3 has 15 residues. With 3 bases clipped from V and 2 bases from J, the junction kept 2 bases outside the gene matches.

This chain joins TRBV4-1 and TRBJ1-5; D unclear. V was shortened by 1 base and J by 5 bases, with 12 bases between the two germline ends. Germline V gene sequence: CDR1 MGHRA, CDR2 YSYEKL. There are 15 residues in the CDR3. CDR3: CASSQALREDQPQHF. The CDR3 region has the DNA TGCGCCAGCAGCCAAGCTTTGCGGGAGGATCAGCCCCAGCATTTT.

This clone was found a few times. The genes are TRBV19 and TRBJ1-5, with TRBD1 matching 8 bases. Looked up from germline, CDR1 is LNHDA and CDR2 is SQIVND (reference sequence). The CDR3 runs to 15 residues. J gave up 2 bases and V 6 bases, and 6 bases lay outside the gene matches. The CDR3 DNA reads TGTGCCAGTAGCAGGGGGCGCAGGGGCAATCAGCCCCAGCATTTT. It translates to CASSRGRRGNQPQHF.

This clone was seen only a few times. This chain uses TRBV29-1 with TRBJ1-3; D might be TRBD1 (5 bases). Looked up from germline, CDR1 is SQVTM and CDR2 is ANQGSEA. The CDR3 extends over 15 amino acids. V was cut by 0 bases and J by 4 bases, with 13 bases left in between. CDR3 sequence: CSVEDESGPGNTIYF. The CDR3 DNA sequence: TGCAGCGTTGAAGATGAGTCAGGGCCGGGAAACACCATATATTTT.

The chain couples TRBV2 to TRBJ1-6, with TRBD1 identical over 9 bases. Germline V CDR1 and CDR2: SNHLY, FYNNEI. The CDR3 is 15 residues long. J gave up 6 bases and V 4 bases, and 4 bases lay outside the gene matches. The CDR3 protein is CASSVLGQGNSPLHF. The CDR3 nucleotides read TGTGCCAGCAGTGTCCTGGGACAGGGTAATTCACCCCTCCACTTT.